One TCR beta chain is described in this entry. Its antigen is as yet unknown. The source of the sample is a study of T cell responses to AZD1222 COVID-19 vaccine. Germline CDR1 and CDR2: MDHEN and SYDVKM. The CDR3 has 15 amino acids. V was clipped by 6 bases and J by 5 bases, with 17 bases between them. Study-level results: After the peak T cell response, and only then, were repertoires sampled. After two AZD1222 doses, spike-specific TCR breadth and depth rose versus day 0. Only a handful of AZD1222 recipients, several in all, had baseline seropositivity.

The repertoire was sequenced with immunoSEQ multiplex PCR; TCRdb's copy has only in-frame clones and lacks some. The table includes 66,000 or so clones, 60% to 85% detected once. Here the sequenced sample was peripheral blood, taken on day 0 of MenACWY control vaccination. The source of this sequence is an adult in good health. This rearrangement joins TRBV28 to TRBJ1-5, with unresolved D. The CDR3 sequence: CASSPGRRRDQPQHF. The CDR3 DNA is TGTGCCAGCAGCCCTGGGCGGCGGAGGGATCAGCCCCAGCATTTT.